These 13 T cell receptor beta chains were sequenced from one sample in a study of long-term antiretroviral therapy in people with HIV. Version v3.0 of the immunoSEQ assay ran at survey level. Clones were sequenced by immunoSEQ multiplex PCR, and TCRdb holds only the in-frame ones, with some missing. The repertoire holds about 25,000 clones, with 76% as singletons. Sequences were derived from unsorted PBMCs, sampled 1.1 years before starting antiretroviral therapy. The receptors stem from a woman between 40 and 50 years old with HIV.

The chain couples TRBV12-5 to TRBJ1-4; 8 positions agree with TRBD1. The CDR3 has 15 residues. From germline, CDR1 is LGHNT and CDR2 FRNRAP. Unmatched junction bases numbered 6, after V lost 2 bases and J lost 7 bases. CDR3 sequence: CASGLSRGLVEKLFF. CDR3 DNA sequence: TGTGCTAGTGGTTTGAGCAGGGGGCTTGTTGAAAAACTGTTTTTT.

V and J are TRBV5-1 and TRBJ2-5; TRBD2 is a possible D gene (6 bases). The germline V gene encodes CDR1 SGHRS and CDR2 YFSETQ. The CDR3 extends over 16 amino acids. V lost 0 bases and J lost 0, with 12 bases in between. The CDR3 nucleotides read TGCGCCAGCAGCTTGGGAGCGGGCGCGTACCAAGAGACCCAGTACTTC. Residues: CASSLGAGAYQETQYF. Full variable domain (remainder filled in from reference TRBV5-1 and TRBJ2-5): KAGVTQTPRYLIKTRGQQVTLSCSPISGHRSVSWYQQTPGQGLQFLFEYFSETQRNKGNFPGRFSGRQFSNSRSEMNVSTLELGDSALYLCASSLGAGAYQETQYFGPGTRLLVL.

This clone was seen more than once but under ten times. V and J are TRBV10-3 and TRBJ2-7; D is uncertain. The CDR3 contains 12 residues. From germline, CDR1 is ENHRY and CDR2 SYGVKD. V was shortened by 11 bases and J by 3 bases, with 14 bases between the two germline ends. The CDR3 loop is CAVARSNYEQYF. The CDR3 nucleotides read TGTGCCGTCGCCCGTTCAAACTACGAGCAGTACTTC.

This chain links TRBV25-1 with TRBJ1-6, with a weak D call TRBD1 (5 bases). V was cut by 3 bases and J by 7 bases, with 13 bases left in between. CDR3 size: 15 residues. Germline-derived CDR1 and CDR2 are MGHDK and SYGVNS. CDR3: CASSDLTWDNSPLHF. CDR3 DNA: TGTGCCAGCAGTGACCTGACCTGGGACAATTCACCCCTCCACTTT.

J is TRBJ2-1 and V is TRBV5-4, with D possibly TRBD2 on 6 matching bases. The CDR3 contains 15 residues. Germline CDR1 and CDR2: SGHNT and YYREEE (reference sequence). V was trimmed by 4 bases and J by 6 bases, leaving 17 bases between them. CDR3 nucleotide sequence: TGTGCCAGCAGCCGAGGGGTTTCGGGAGTCAATGAGCAGTTCTTC. Translation: CASSRGVSGVNEQFF.

This CDR3 is CASSLESGGEQFF. In nucleotides, the CDR3 is TGCGCCAGCAGCCTAGAGAGCGGCGGTGAGCAGTTCTTC. The chain has TRBV4-1 and TRBJ2-1; tentative D call: TRBD2 (5 bases). The germline V gene has CDR1 MGHRA and CDR2 YSYEKL. Trimming removed 4 bases at V and 9 bases at J, with 13 bases between. The CDR3 length is 13 residues.

This sequence joins TRBV15 and TRBJ1-3; tentative D call: TRBD1 (6 bases). Trimming left V 4 bases short and J 4 bases short, with 20 bases between. The germline V gene encodes CDR1 LNHNV and CDR2 YYDKDF (reference sequence). The CDR3 sequence is 17 residues long. The CDR3 DNA is TGTGCCACCAGCACCCCTCGGGGCAGGGGACTGGGAAACACCATATATTTT. Its translation: CATSTPRGRGLGNTIYF.

The genes are TRBV18 and TRBJ1-1, with D unresolved. CDR1 and CDR2 (germline): KGHSH, LQKENI. CDR3 length equals 14 residues. V lost 2 bases, J lost 8 bases, and 15 bases lay in between. For the CDR3, the DNA is TGTGCCAGCTCACCATTGGACGCCAACGAAGAAGCTTTCTTT. This gives the protein CASSPLDANEEAFF.

The V call is TRBV4-3, the J call TRBJ2-1, with a tentative D call TRBD2 (6 bases). The CDR3 loop spans 18 amino acids. V was trimmed by 0 bases and J by 4 bases, leaving 19 bases between them. From germline, CDR1 is LGHNA and CDR2 YSLEER. CDR3 residues: CASSQDLKGGGLYNEQFF. In nucleotides, the CDR3 is TGCGCCAGCAGCCAAGATCTAAAGGGAGGCGGGTTGTACAATGAGCAGTTCTTC.

V is TRBV12-2 and J is TRBJ2-7; the DNA was not used to check the table's D call, TRBD2. TRBV12-2 is noted as a pseudogene. CDR3 size: 18 residues. In nucleotides, the CDR3 is TGTGCAAGTCGCTTAGCGAGCGTTGAGCGGGACGTCCCCTACGAGCAGTACTTC. Translating gives CASRLASVERDVPYEQYF.

The chain is built from TRBV19 and TRBJ1-3; possible D gene TRBD1, 6 bases. CDR3 length: 13 amino acids. CDR1 and CDR2 from the germline V gene are LNHDA and SQIVND (reference sequence). The V end lost 6 bases, the J end lost 4 bases, and 10 bases lay between the germline ends. The CDR3 DNA reads TGTGCCAGTAGCCAAGGACAGGGAAACACCATATATTTT. As protein: CASSQGQGNTIYF.

This chain links TRBV6-5 with TRBJ1-1; no reliable D call. Germline lookup yields CDR1 MNHEY and CDR2 SVGAGI. The CDR3 sequence is 16 residues long. V was clipped by 0 bases and J by 3 bases, with 14 bases between them. CDR3 region: CASSYSPGTGDTEAFF. The CDR3 DNA reads as TGTGCCAGCAGTTACTCCCCAGGAACTGGGGACACTGAAGCTTTCTTT.

The chain joins TRBV29-1 to TRBJ1-1; no definite D call. Trimming shortened V by 1 base and J by 11 bases, and 14 bases separated the two germline ends. CDR3 size: 12 residues. CDR1 and CDR2 (germline): SQVTM, ANQGSEA. CDR3 sequence (DNA): TGCAGCGTTGAAGGGCTTACCTTGAGCGCTTTCTTT. Translating it yields CSVEGLTLSAFF. The entire variable domain, with the rest obtained from reference TRBV29-1 and TRBJ1-1, is as follows: SAVISQKPSRDICQRGTSLTIQCQVDSQVTMMFWYRQQPGQSLTLIATANQGSEATYESGFVIDKFPISRPNLTFSTLTVSNMSPEDSSIYLCSVEGLTLSAFFGQGTRLTVV.